This TCR beta chain is drawn from a study of identical twins. Per the germline V gene, CDR1 is DFQATT and CDR2 is SNEGSKA (reference sequence). The CDR3 spans 14 residues. V shed 5 bases and J shed 2 bases, with 15 bases lying between them. TCRdb re-called the 5' RACE reads with MiXCR, one entry per CDR3 protein. Of fewer than 900,000 distinct CDR3 sequences in the sample, 21% were seen once. This clonotype has a count of ten or more. These data are also associated with another study on T cells expressing NK-cell markers. That study reports: Repertoire data for TCR beta were derived from sorted T cells (CD3+CD56+NKG2C+, CD3+CD56+NKG2C- and CD3+CD56-NKG2C+).

The source of this sequence is a woman in her late teens or twenties in good health. This chain links TRBV20-1 with TRBJ2-5; D possibly uses TRBD1 or TRBD2 (5 bases each). Sequenced sample: PBMCs. In DNA form, the CDR3 reads TGCAGTGCTCGGGACGTTAGAGGGCAAGAGACCCAGTACTTC. The encoded protein is CSARDVRGQETQYF.